This T cell receptor beta chain was identified during a study of cytomegalovirus exposure and HLA in healthy donors. Study in general: There were some 81 million unique TCRs (from HLA-typed donors) in an early data release. Study-level points and caveats: Some V segments, TRBV6-2 and TRBV6-3 among them, were indistinguishable and were therefore excluded. The authors reported that TCR beta sequences could predict HLA-A and HLA-B alleles. These predictions were accurate for most subjects in the first cohort.

Both 60 Vbeta primers and 13 Jbeta primers went into the PCR. Clones were sequenced by immunoSEQ multiplex PCR, and TCRdb holds only the in-frame ones, with some missing. The repertoire holds roughly 110,000 clones, with roughly four fifths as singletons. Trimming cost V 4 bases and J 5 bases; bases outside gene matches: 7. Germline V gene sequence: CDR1 SGHAT, CDR2 FQNNGV. This CDR3 contains 17 residues. Concerning this clone: Antigen: not known.

The donors comprised healthy bone marrow donors. This receptor was taken from a man aged 45-60 years in good health and CMV-seronegative. The specimen sequenced was PBMCs. J is TRBJ2-2 and V is TRBV11-2, with 13 bases aligning to TRBD2. CDR3 loop: CASSSLAGGPGTGELFF. CDR3 sequence (DNA): TGTGCCAGCAGCTCACTAGCGGGGGGGCCCGGGACCGGGGAGCTGTTTTTT. Complete variable domain (other parts from reference TRBV11-2 and TRBJ2-2): EAGVAQSPRYKIIEKRQSVAFWCNPISGHATLYWYQQILGQGPKLLIQFQNNGVVDDSQLPKDRFSAERLKGVDSTLKIQPAKLEDSAVYLCASSSLAGGPGTGELFFGEGSRLTVL.